What follows describes a single TCR beta chain. The specificity of this receptor is unknown. No much larger clone exists at a distance of one base, and base qualities are not known. For sequencing of the TCRbeta CDR3 region, genomic DNA was extracted from the sorted cells. The immunoSEQ Assay was used to sequence the TCRbeta CDR3 regions. This immuneACCESS table, as held by TCRdb, lists in-frame sequences with V and J called but not all clones. Of the missing ones, under half trace to an unresolved V gene in checked studies; the others have no known cause. The sample profile shows about 84,000 clones; roughly 87% of them were found once. More than 0.15% of the sample rests with the top ten. Based on the germline V gene (reference sequence), the CDR1 and CDR2 sequences are LNHNV and YYDKDF. V has 5 bases trimmed and J has 4 bases trimmed; junction bases matching no gene number 6. From the cysteine up to the phenylalanine, the CDR3 has a length of 16 residues. The kept DNA is CDR3 alone, 48 bases in frame from the first base.

The source of the sample is a study of OX40 agonist ivuxolimab in advanced cancers. Study-wide context: Ivuxolimab was a fully human IgG2 agonistic monoclonal antibody targeting the costimulatory receptor OX40 (CD134). Intravenous ivuxolimab was administered to patients every 2 weeks at six dose levels: 0.01, 0.1, 0.3, 1.5, 3 and 10 mg/kg. Of the approximately 53 patients in dose escalation, about 20 had hepatocellular carcinoma, some 15 had melanoma, 9 had renal cell carcinoma and 9 had head and neck cancer. A male proportion of roughly 85% and a mean age of approximately 58 years, ranging from about 20 to 80, were recorded for the dose-escalation cohort. Patients were allowed to have had prior anti-PD-1, anti-PD-L1 or anti-CTLA-4 therapy, and approximately 37% of the dose-escalation patients had been treated with checkpoint inhibitors. Partial responses were achieved by three dose-escalation patients, of whom one had hepatocellular carcinoma and two had cutaneous melanoma. Peripheral TCRbeta sequencing aimed to test whether ivuxolimab altered TCR sequence diversity and caused clonal T-cell expansion. The paper covers the monotherapy dose-escalation part of the phase I ivuxolimab trial, which included N ≈ 57 patients.

Summary of the overall study and its limitations: At doses of 0.1 to 3.0 mg/kg, clonal expansion of both CD4+ and CD8+ blood T cells was observed from baseline to week 6. Antigen specificity was not determined for the clonally expanded peripheral T cells. Low levels of normalized T-cell clonal expansion were also shown by some nonresponding patients. In partial responders in the 0.1-3.0 mg/kg groups, normalized peripheral clonal expansion was found to be among the lowest, especially among CD8+ T cells. After ivuxolimab, CD8+ T cells had more expanded clones than CD4+ T cells on average.

Patients with autoimmune disease history or receiving systemic immunosuppression were excluded from the trial. In every dose cohort, peripheral blood was drawn for TCR sequencing at baseline, cycle 4 day 1, and cycle 7 day 1. Samples were obtained from an open-label, multicenter, first-in-human phase I dose-escalation trial of ivuxolimab. The trial enrolled adults with locally advanced or metastatic head and neck squamous cell, hepatocellular, melanoma or renal cell carcinoma. Before TCR sequencing, CD4+ T cells and CD8+ T cells from peripheral blood were sorted into separate populations. The rearrangement combines TRBV15 with TRBJ2-1; 12 nucleotides in the junction match TRBD2. The source material was CD4+ or CD8+ T cells sorted from blood, sampled in a trial of the OX40 agonist ivuxolimab. This receptor was obtained from an adult with an advanced solid tumor such as melanoma, head and neck, liver or kidney cancer. The sequence in DNA is TGTGCCACCAGCGGAAGGACTAGCGGGACTTACAATGAGCAGTTCTTC. Translated, this gives CATSGRTSGTYNEQFF. Where the CDR3 stops, the reference TRBV15 and TRBJ2-1 genes take over; the full variable domain is DAMVIQNPRYQVTQFGKPVTLSCSQTLNHNVMYWYQQKSSQAPKLLFHYYDKDFNNEADTPDNFQSRRPNTSFCFLDIRSPGLGDTAMYLCATSGRTSGTYNEQFFGPGTRLTVL.